This TCR beta chain was found in a study of breast tumors, draining lymph nodes, adjacent tissues. The lymph nodes were axillary draining lymph nodes from breast cancer patients. CDR3 size: 19 residues. The V gene's germline CDR1 is KGHDR and CDR2 SFDVKD. Between the trimmed V and J ends, which lost 3 bases and 0 bases, there was a span of 23 bases. TCRdb independently ran MiXCR on the multiplex PCR reads; one entry per CDR3 protein. The sample shows more than 200,000 distinct CDR3 sequences, about 34% of them seen only once. This clonotype was detected many times. The chain is built from TRBV24-1 and TRBJ2-7, with D unresolved. Sequenced input: axillary lymph node tissue. The sequence was obtained from a female donor with breast cancer. Some clones in this sample may be carry-over from other donors' samples. The CDR3 DNA follows: TGTGCCACCAGTGATAGGTCGTCCGGTAGTGCGAGGAGCTCCTACGAGCAGTACTTC. Translated: CATSDRSSGSARSSYEQYF.